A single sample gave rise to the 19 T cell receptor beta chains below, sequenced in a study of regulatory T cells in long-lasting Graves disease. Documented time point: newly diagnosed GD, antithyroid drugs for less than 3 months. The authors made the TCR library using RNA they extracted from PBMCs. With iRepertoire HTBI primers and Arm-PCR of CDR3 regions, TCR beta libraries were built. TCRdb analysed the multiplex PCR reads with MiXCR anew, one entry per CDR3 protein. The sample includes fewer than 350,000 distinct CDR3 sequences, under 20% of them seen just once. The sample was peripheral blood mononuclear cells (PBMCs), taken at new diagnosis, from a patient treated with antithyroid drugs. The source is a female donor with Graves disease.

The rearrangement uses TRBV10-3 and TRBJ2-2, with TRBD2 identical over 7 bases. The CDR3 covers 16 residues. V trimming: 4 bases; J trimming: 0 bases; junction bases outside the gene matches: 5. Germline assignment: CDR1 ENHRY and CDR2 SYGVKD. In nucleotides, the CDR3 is TGTGCCATCAGTGGAACAGCGGGATCGAACACCGGGGAGCTGTTTTTT. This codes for CAISGTAGSNTGELFF.

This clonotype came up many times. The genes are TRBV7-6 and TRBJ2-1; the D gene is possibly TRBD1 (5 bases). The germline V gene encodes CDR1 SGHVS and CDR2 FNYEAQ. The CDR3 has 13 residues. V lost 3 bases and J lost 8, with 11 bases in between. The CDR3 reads CASSFNPGYEQFF. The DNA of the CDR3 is TGTGCCAGCAGCTTTAATCCAGGGTATGAGCAGTTCTTC. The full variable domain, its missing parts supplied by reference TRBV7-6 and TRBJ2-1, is GAGVSQSPRYKVTKRGQDVALRCDPISGHVSLYWYRQALGQGPEFLTYFNYEAQQDKSGLPNDRFSAERPEGSISTLTIQRTEQRDSAMYRCASSFNPGYEQFFGPGTRLTVL.

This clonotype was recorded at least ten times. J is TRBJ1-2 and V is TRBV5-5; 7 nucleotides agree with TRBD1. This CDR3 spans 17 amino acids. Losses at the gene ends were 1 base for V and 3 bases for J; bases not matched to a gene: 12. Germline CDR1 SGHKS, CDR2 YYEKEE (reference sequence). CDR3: CASSLLPQLDRDYGYTF. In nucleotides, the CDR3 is TGTGCCAGCAGCTTGCTTCCCCAGCTCGACAGGGACTATGGCTACACCTTC.

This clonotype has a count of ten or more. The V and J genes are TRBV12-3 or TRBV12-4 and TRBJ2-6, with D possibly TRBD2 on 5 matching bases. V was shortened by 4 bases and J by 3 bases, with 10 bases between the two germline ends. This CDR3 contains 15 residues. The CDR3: CASSSEVLGANVLTF. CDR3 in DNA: TGTGCCAGCAGTTCGGAGGTTCTTGGGGCCAACGTCCTGACTTTC.

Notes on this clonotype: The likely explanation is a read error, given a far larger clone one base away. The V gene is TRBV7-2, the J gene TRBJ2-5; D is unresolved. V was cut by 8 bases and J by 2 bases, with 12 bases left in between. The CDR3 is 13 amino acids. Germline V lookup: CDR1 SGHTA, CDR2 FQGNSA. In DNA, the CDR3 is TGTGCCAGCGCCAGGACGGCTCAAGAGACCCAGTACTTC. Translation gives CASARTAQETQYF.

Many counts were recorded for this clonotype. The CDR3 bases are TGTGCCAGCAGACAGGGACTAGCGGGGGTCTACGAGCAGTACTTC. Its protein product is CASRQGLAGVYEQYF. J is TRBJ2-7 and V is TRBV28; 14 nucleotides match TRBD2. This CDR3 comprises 15 residues. Trimming removed 6 bases from V and 3 bases from J; junction bases left unmatched: 4. CDR1 MDHEN and CDR2 SYDVKM come from the germline V gene.

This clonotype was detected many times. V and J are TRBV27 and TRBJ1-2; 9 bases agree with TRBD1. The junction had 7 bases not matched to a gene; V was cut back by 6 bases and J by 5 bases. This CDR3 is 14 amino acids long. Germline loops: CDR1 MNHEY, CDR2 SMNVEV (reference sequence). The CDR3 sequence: CASSGGQGYYGYTF. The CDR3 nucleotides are TGTGCCAGCAGCGGTGGACAGGGGTATTATGGCTACACCTTC.

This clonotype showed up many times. The CDR3 protein is CASSLIAGVIETQYF. CDR3 nucleotide sequence: TGTGCCAGCAGCTTAATAGCGGGAGTGATAGAGACCCAGTACTTC. The rearrangement links TRBV11-2 to TRBJ2-5, with 9 bases identical to TRBD2. CDR1 and CDR2 from the germline V gene are SGHAT and FQNNGV. The CDR3 is 15 amino acids. Germline trimming cut 2 bases from V and 4 bases from J; bases unmatched to any gene: 5.

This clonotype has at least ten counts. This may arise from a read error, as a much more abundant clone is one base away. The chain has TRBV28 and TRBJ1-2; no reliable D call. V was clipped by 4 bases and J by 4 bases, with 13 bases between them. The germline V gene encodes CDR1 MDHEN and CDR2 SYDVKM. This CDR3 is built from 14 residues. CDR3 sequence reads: CASSYRETPYGYTF. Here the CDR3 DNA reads TGTGCCAGCAGTTATAGGGAGACACCCTATGGCTACACCTTC.

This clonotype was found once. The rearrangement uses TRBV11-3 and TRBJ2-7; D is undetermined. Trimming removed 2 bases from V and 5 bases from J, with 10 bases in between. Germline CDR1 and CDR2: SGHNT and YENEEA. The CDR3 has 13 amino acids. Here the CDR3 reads CASSLTPWNEQYF. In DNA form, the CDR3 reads TGTGCCAGCAGCTTAACTCCCTGGAACGAGCAGTACTTC.

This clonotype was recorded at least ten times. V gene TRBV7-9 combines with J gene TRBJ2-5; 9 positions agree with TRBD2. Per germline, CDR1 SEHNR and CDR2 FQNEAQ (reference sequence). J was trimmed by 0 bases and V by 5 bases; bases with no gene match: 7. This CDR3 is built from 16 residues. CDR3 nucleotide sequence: TGTGCCAGCAGCCGACGGGCTAGCGGGAACCAAGAGACCCAGTACTTC. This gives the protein CASSRRASGNQETQYF.

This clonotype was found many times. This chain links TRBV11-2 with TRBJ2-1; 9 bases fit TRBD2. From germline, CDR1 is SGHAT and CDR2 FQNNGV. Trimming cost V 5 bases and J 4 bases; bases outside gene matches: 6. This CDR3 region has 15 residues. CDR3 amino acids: CASSHASGNYNEQFF. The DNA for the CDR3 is TGTGCCAGCAGCCACGCTAGCGGGAATTACAATGAGCAGTTCTTC.

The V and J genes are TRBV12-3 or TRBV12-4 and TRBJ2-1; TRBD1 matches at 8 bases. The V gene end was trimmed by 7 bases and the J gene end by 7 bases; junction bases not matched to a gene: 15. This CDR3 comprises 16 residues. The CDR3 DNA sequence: TGTGCCAGCACCGCAACAGGGGGAAAGATGATTAATGAGCAGTTCTTC. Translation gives CASTATGGKMINEQFF.

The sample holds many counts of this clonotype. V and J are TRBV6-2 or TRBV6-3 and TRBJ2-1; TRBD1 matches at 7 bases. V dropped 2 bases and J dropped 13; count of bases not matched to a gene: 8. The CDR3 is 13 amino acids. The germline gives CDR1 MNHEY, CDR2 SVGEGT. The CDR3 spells CASSYEQGKKQFF. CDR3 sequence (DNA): TGTGCCAGCAGTTACGAACAGGGGAAAAAACAGTTCTTC.

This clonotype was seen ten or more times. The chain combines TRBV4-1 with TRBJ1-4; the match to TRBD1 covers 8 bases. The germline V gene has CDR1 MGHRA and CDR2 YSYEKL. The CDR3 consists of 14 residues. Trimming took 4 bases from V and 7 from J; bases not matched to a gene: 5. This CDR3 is CASSLAGGGEKLFF. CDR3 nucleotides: TGCGCCAGCAGCCTGGCAGGGGGCGGTGAAAAACTGTTTTTT.

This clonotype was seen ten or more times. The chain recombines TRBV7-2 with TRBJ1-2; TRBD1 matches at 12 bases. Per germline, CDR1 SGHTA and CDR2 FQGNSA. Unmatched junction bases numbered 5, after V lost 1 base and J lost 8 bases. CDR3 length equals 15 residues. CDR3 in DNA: TGTGCCAGCAGCTTAGACGGGACAGGGGGCCGAGGCTACACCTTC. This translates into CASSLDGTGGRGYTF. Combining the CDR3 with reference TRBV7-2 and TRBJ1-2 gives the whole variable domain GAGVSQSPSNKVTEKGKDVELRCDPISGHTALYWYRQSLGQGLEFLIYFQGNSAPDKSGLPSDRFSAERTGGSVSTLTIQRTQQEDSAVYLCASSLDGTGGRGYTFGSGTRLTVV.

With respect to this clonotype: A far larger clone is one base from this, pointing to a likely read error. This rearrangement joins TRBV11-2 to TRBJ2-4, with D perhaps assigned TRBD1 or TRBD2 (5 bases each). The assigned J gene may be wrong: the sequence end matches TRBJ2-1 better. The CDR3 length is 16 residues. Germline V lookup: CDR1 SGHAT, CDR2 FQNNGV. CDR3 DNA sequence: TGTGCCAGCAGCTACCGCGGGTCAGGGTGGGTCAAAGAGCAGTTCTTC. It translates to CASSYRGSGWVKEQFF.

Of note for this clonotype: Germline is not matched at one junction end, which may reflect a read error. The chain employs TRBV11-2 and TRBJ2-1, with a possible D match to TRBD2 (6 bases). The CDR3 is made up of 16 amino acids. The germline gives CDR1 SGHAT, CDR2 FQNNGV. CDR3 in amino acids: CASSHWRDGPYNDQFF. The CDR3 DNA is TGTGCCAGCAGCCACTGGCGGGACGGGCCCTACAATGATCAGTTTTTC. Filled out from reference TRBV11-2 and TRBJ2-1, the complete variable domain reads EAGVAQSPRYKIIEKRQSVAFWCNPISGHATLYWYQQILGQGPKLLIQFQNNGVVDDSQLPKDRFSAERLKGVDSTLKIQPAKLEDSAVYLCASSHWRDGPYNDQFFGPGTRLTVL.

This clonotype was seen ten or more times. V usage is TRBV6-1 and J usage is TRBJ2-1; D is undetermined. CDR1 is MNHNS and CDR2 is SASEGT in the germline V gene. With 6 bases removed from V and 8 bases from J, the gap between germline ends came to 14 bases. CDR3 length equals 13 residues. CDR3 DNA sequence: TGTGCCAGCAGAAGGGCCCCTGGGGATGAGCAGTTCTTC. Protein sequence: CASRRAPGDEQFF.